The 28 T cell receptor beta chains listed next were all sequenced from one sample in a study of CD8 T cells in Susac syndrome. RNA amounts of about 0.5 to 1 ug underwent reverse transcription with random hexamers. TCRdb reanalysed the immunoSEQ multiplex PCR reads using MiXCR and keeps one entry per CDR3 protein. There are under 20,000 distinct CDR3 sequences in the sample; about 95% occur only once, and roughly 0.23% lies in the top ten. The sequenced material came from CD8+ T cells from PBMCs. The receptors were sampled from a human donor in good health.

The chain links TRBV29-1 to TRBJ2-7; 11 nucleotides match TRBD2. V shed 0 bases, J shed 3 bases, and the junction held 4 bases outside the gene matches. The length of the CDR3 is 15 residues. Germline CDR1 and CDR2: SQVTM and ANQGSEA. CDR3 DNA: TGCAGCGTTGAAGATGGAGGACTAGCGGGCTACGAGCAGTACTTC. This translates into CSVEDGGLAGYEQYF.

The genes are TRBV29-1 and TRBJ2-7; 11 positions agree with TRBD2. The V segment lost 6 bases and the J segment 1 base; nucleotides outside the gene matches: 14. The CDR3 is made up of 17 amino acids. Germline V gene sequence: CDR1 SQVTM, CDR2 ANQGSEA. The CDR3 bases are TGCAGCGTCGTTGGGGGTACTAGCGGGAGTGTTTCCTACGAGCAGTACTTC. Protein: CSVVGGTSGSVSYEQYF.

The rearrangement links TRBV7-9 to TRBJ2-1; 7 nucleotides match TRBD2. The CDR3 runs 15 residues. The ends lost 2 bases at V and 11 bases at J; junction bases unmatched: 12. Germline CDR1 is SEHNR and CDR2 is FQNEAQ (reference sequence). CDR3 sequence reads: CASSLRGRGDHKQFF. CDR3 in DNA: TGTGCCAGCAGCTTAAGAGGGAGGGGCGATCATAAGCAGTTCTTC.

The chain employs TRBV20-1 and TRBJ2-1, with a weak D call TRBD2 (6 bases). The germline V and J ends were trimmed by 0 bases and 4 bases, with 13 bases remaining between them. The germline V gene encodes CDR1 DFQATT and CDR2 SNEGSKA (reference sequence). CDR3 size: 15 residues. The chain's CDR3 is CSARDPASAYNEQFF. CDR3 DNA: TGCAGTGCTAGAGATCCCGCTAGCGCTTACAATGAGCAGTTCTTC.

The rearrangement links TRBV7-9 to TRBJ2-2; D is undetermined. Germline V gene sequence: CDR1 SEHNR, CDR2 FQNEAQ (reference sequence). V dropped 1 base and J dropped 9 bases, with 9 bases sitting between them. The CDR3 has 13 amino acids. The CDR3 DNA is TGTGCCAGCAGCTTAGGGTCCCCCCGGGAGCTGTTTTTT. This encodes CASSLGSPRELFF.

The chain recombines TRBV7-2 with TRBJ1-2; TRBD1 is a possible D gene (5 bases). Germline loops: CDR1 SGHTA, CDR2 FQGNSA. The V and J ends lost 8 bases and 4 bases respectively, with 17 bases between them. The CDR3 totals 14 residues. CDR3 DNA: TGTGCCAGCTCCGTCGGGGGTTTAGTCTATGGCTACACCTTC. Encoded protein: CASSVGGLVYGYTF.

This clonotype was observed once. This rearrangement joins TRBV19 to TRBJ2-5; 12 nucleotides line up with TRBD2. The CDR3 is made up of 16 amino acids. The V gene's germline CDR1 is LNHDA and CDR2 SQIVND (reference sequence). V shed 6 bases, J shed 0 bases, and the junction held 5 bases outside the gene matches. DNA for the CDR3: TGTGCCAGTAGACCGGGACTAGCGGGCCACCAAGAGACCCAGTACTTC. Its protein product is CASRPGLAGHQETQYF. The variable domain in full, completed from reference TRBV19 and TRBJ2-5, reads DGGITQSPKYLFRKEGQNVTLSCEQNLNHDAMYWYRQDPGQGLRLIYYSQIVNDFQKGDIAEGYSVSREKKESFPLTVTSAQKNPTAFYLCASRPGLAGHQETQYFGPGTRLLVL.

The gene calls are TRBV20-1 and TRBJ2-7, with D tentatively TRBD1 (6 bases). This CDR3 is 14 amino acids long. Trimming pared 5 bases from V and 0 bases from J, leaving 14 bases between. The germline V gene encodes CDR1 DFQATT and CDR2 SNEGSKA (reference sequence). CDR3 sequence (DNA): TGCAGTGCTGTTTCTCGGGACAACTCCTACGAGCAGTACGTC. It specifies CSAVSRDNSYEQYV.

The V gene is TRBV10-2, the J gene TRBJ2-7; the D gene is possibly TRBD2 (5 bases). The ends were cut back, 2 bases at V and 6 bases at J, with 14 bases in the middle. Per germline, CDR1 WSHSY and CDR2 SAAADI. The CDR3 spans 14 residues. The CDR3 DNA reads TGCGCCAGCAGTGAGGCGAGGGATGTGACCGAGCAGTACTTC. Protein: CASSEARDVTEQYF.

This chain joins TRBV29-1 and TRBJ2-1; TRBD1 might be the D (6 bases). The CDR3 loop spans 17 amino acids. Germline CDR1 is SQVTM and CDR2 is ANQGSEA. Trimming cost V 0 bases and J 3 bases, with 18 bases left between them. The DNA for the CDR3 is TGCAGCGTTGAAGACCCTTCCCGGGACATAGACTACAATGAGCAGTTCTTC. Its translation: CSVEDPSRDIDYNEQFF.

The genes are TRBV6-5 and TRBJ2-6, with D possibly matching TRBD1 (6 bases). Trimming left V 0 bases short and J 2 bases short, with 11 bases between. The CDR3 contains 17 residues. Germline assignment: CDR1 MNHEY and CDR2 SVGAGI. The CDR3: CASSYSAPGAGANVLTF. Here the CDR3 DNA reads TGTGCCAGCAGTTACTCTGCCCCAGGGGCTGGGGCCAACGTCCTGACTTTC.

The rearrangement uses TRBV20-1 and TRBJ1-2; D is perhaps TRBD1 (5 bases). The V end lost 2 bases, the J end lost 4 bases, and 11 bases lay between the germline ends. The CDR3 totals 13 residues. Germline CDR1 reads DFQATT; CDR2 reads SNEGSKA (reference sequence). DNA for the CDR3: TGCAGTGCTAGACTCCCCGACAGCTATGGCTACACCTTC. This encodes CSARLPDSYGYTF.

The V call is TRBV20-1, the J call TRBJ2-5; D is uncertain. CDR3 length: 12 residues. V lost 0 bases, J lost 5 bases, and 7 bases lay in between. Germline lookup yields CDR1 DFQATT and CDR2 SNEGSKA (reference sequence). The CDR3 DNA sequence: TGCAGTGCTAGAGATCCCACGGAGACCCAGTACTTC. It is translated as CSARDPTETQYF.

The chain has TRBV5-1 and TRBJ2-3; no definite D call. Germline CDR1 reads SGHRS; CDR2 reads YFSETQ. V lost 0 bases to trimming and J lost 2 bases, with 4 bases between them. CDR3 size: 13 residues. CDR3 nucleotides: TGCGCCAGCAGCTTGGACTACACAGATACGCAGTATTTT. The encoded protein is CASSLDYTDTQYF.

This clonotype appeared a single time. J is TRBJ1-2 and V is TRBV7-2; TRBD1 might be the D (5 bases). This CDR3 contains 15 residues. CDR1 SGHTA and CDR2 FQGNSA come from the germline V gene. V lost 3 bases and J 8 bases, leaving 19 bases between the germline ends. This CDR3 reads CASSFPWDPKEGYTF. The CDR3 DNA follows: TGTGCCAGCAGCTTTCCCTGGGACCCGAAGGAGGGCTACACCTTC.

This clonotype has only one observation. This chain joins TRBV23-1 and TRBJ1-4; D call uncertain. TRBV23-1 is identified as an open reading frame with a role that is uncertain. Trimming removed 0 bases from V and 4 bases from J, with 9 bases in between. The CDR3 extends over 15 amino acids. CDR3 DNA: TGCGCCAGCAGTCAATCGAAGGGAGTTAATGAAAAACTGTTTTTT. Translating gives CASSQSKGVNEKLFF.

V and J are TRBV7-8 and TRBJ2-7; TRBD1 matches at 7 bases. V lost 10 bases to trimming and J lost 0 bases; unmatched junction nucleotides: 6. Germline loops: CDR1 SGHVS, CDR2 FQNEAQ. The CDR3 has 13 residues. The CDR3 loop is CATVGGSSYEQYF. The CDR3 DNA sequence: TGTGCCACCGTAGGGGGCTCCTCCTACGAGCAGTACTTC.

This sequence joins TRBV6-5 and TRBJ2-1, with 9 bases that match TRBD2. With V trimmed by 3 bases and J by 1 base, 10 bases remained unmatched. CDR1 is MNHEY, CDR2 SVGAGI, per germline. CDR3 length: 18 amino acids. CDR3 amino acids: CASSYRLAGILSYNEQFF. The CDR3 DNA is TGTGCCAGCAGTTATCGCCTAGCGGGAATCCTTTCCTACAATGAGCAGTTCTTC.

CDR3 bases: TGTGCCAGCAGACACCCCCTGAGCCACGAGCAGTACTTC. Residues: CASRHPLSHEQYF. This sequence joins TRBV6-5 and TRBJ2-7; D remains unclear. The germline V and J ends were trimmed by 6 bases and 5 bases, with 14 bases remaining between them. The CDR3 has 13 residues. The germline V gene has CDR1 MNHEY and CDR2 SVGAGI.

The CDR3 DNA reads TGTGCCAGCAGTAAGGACACGGTTGAAGCTTTCTTT. Amino acid sequence: CASSKDTVEAFF. This sequence joins TRBV6-2 or TRBV6-3 and TRBJ1-1; possibly TRBD1 for D (5 bases). The CDR3 contains 12 residues. Trimming removed 5 bases from V and 7 bases from J, with 11 bases in between. Germline assignment: CDR1 MNHEY and CDR2 SVGEGT.

The rearrangement joins TRBV15 to TRBJ2-6; no clear D gene. CDR3 length equals 17 residues. CDR1 LNHNV and CDR2 YYDKDF come from the germline V gene (reference sequence). Trimming took off 1 base at V and 0 bases at J, with 10 bases between the two ends. The DNA for the CDR3 is TGTGCCACCAGCAGAGTGCAGGATTACTCTGGGGCCAACGTCCTGACTTTC. Translation gives CATSRVQDYSGANVLTF.

The chain couples TRBV7-9 to TRBJ1-1; D is unclear. V shed 1 base and J shed 6 bases, with 6 bases lying between them. The CDR3 consists of 12 residues. CDR1 and CDR2 (germline): SEHNR, FQNEAQ (reference sequence). The CDR3 DNA reads as TGTGCCAGCAGCTTAGGAGCGGCTGAAGCTTTCTTT. Translation gives CASSLGAAEAFF. Drawing the rest from reference TRBV7-9 and TRBJ1-1, the complete variable domain is DTGVSQNPRHKITKRGQNVTFRCDPISEHNRLYWYRQTLGQGPEFLTYFQNEAQLEKSRLLSDRFSAERPKGSFSTLEIQRTEQGDSAMYLCASSLGAAEAFFGQGTRLTVV.

V and J are TRBV7-9 and TRBJ1-2, with D unresolved. Germline V CDR1 and CDR2: SEHNR, FQNEAQ (reference sequence). There are 11 residues in the CDR3. Trimming stripped 9 bases from V and 3 bases from J, with 8 bases between. CDR3 amino acids: CASSKDYGYTF. Written as DNA, the CDR3 is TGTGCCAGTTCGAAAGACTATGGCTACACCTTC.

This rearrangement joins TRBV9 to TRBJ2-5; weak D call: TRBD2 (5 bases). V gave up 2 bases and J gave up 2 bases, with 13 bases separating them. This CDR3 is 15 amino acids long. Germline CDR1 and CDR2: SGDLS and YYNGEE. The CDR3, as DNA: TGTGCCAGCAGCGTCTCAGCGGCTGCACAAGAGACCCAGTACTTC. This gives the protein CASSVSAAAQETQYF.

This chain connects TRBV28 to TRBJ2-7, with 8 nucleotides matching TRBD1. Germline-derived CDR1 and CDR2 are MDHEN and SYDVKM. The J segment lost 3 bases and the V segment lost 3 bases, leaving 7 bases of the junction unmatched. CDR3 length: 15 residues. The CDR3 nucleotides read TGTGCCAGCAGTTTCGACAGGGGCGAGGTCTACGAGCAGTACGTC. It is translated as CASSFDRGEVYEQYV.

This clonotype was detected only once. CDR3 in DNA: TGTGCCAGCAGGGCTCCTATGGATACGCAGTATTTT. Translation: CASRAPMDTQYF. The V gene is TRBV2, the J gene TRBJ2-3; no clear D. Germline CDR1 SNHLY, CDR2 FYNNEI. This CDR3 is built from 12 residues. The V end was cut by 6 bases, the J end by 6 bases, with 10 bases between.

This chain links TRBV5-4 with TRBJ2-7, with TRBD1 as a possible D gene (5 bases). V lost 0 bases and J 2 bases, leaving 6 bases between the germline ends. The CDR3 runs 13 residues. The germline CDR1 and CDR2 sequences are SGHNT and YYREEE (reference sequence). The CDR3: CASSLGRAYEQYF. In nucleotides, the CDR3 is TGTGCCAGCAGCTTGGGCAGGGCCTACGAGCAGTACTTC.

The chain links TRBV20-1 to TRBJ1-2, with D possibly being TRBD1 (6 bases). Germline-derived CDR1 and CDR2 are DFQATT and SNEGSKA (reference sequence). The CDR3 length is 15 residues. With 5 bases removed from V and 3 bases from J, the gap between germline ends came to 19 bases. The CDR3 sequence is CSADNPGGSDYGYTF. In DNA, the CDR3 is TGCAGTGCTGATAACCCCGGGGGCTCCGACTATGGCTACACCTTC.